These T cell receptor beta chains were read from a single sample in a study of blood T cell repertoires in COVID-19. Method: immunoSEQ multiplex PCR; TCRdb's copy keeps in-frame clones and lacks some. The sample contains around 330,000 clones, around 84% of which appear only once. Material for sequencing was PBMCs or T cells enriched from blood (not recorded which). The receptors shown here come from a woman aged 25 to 45 who had been exposed to COVID-19. Each CDR3 is given with its conserved first and last residue. The D gene is left open where the match is weak. The size entry is marked missing in some rows and otherwise reads once, few, many or a size class.

TRBJ2-7 . TRBV30 . TGTGCCTGGAGTGTACAACAGGGTAAGGCCTACGAGCAGTACTTC CAWSVQQGKAYEQYF
TRBJ2-3 . TRBV19 . TGTGCCAGTAGTAGGGCGAGCACAGATACGCAGTATTTT CASSRASTDTQYF
TRBJ2-7 . TRBV5-4 . TGTGCCAGCAGCTTGGGACAGATAGCCCTCGGCGACGAGCAGTACTTC CASSLGQIALGDEQYF
TRBJ2-5 . TRBV4-1 TRBD1 TGCGCCAGCAGGAAACAGGGGGCGGACGAGACCCAGTACTTC CASRKQGADETQYF
TRBJ2-3 . TRBV5-1 . TGCGCCAGCAGCTTGGCTCCGGGTGGCACAGATACGCAGTATTTT CASSLAPGGTDTQYF
TRBJ2-7 once TRBV27 . TGTGCCAGCAGCGTAGCGAATACCTACGAGCAGTACTTC CASSVANTYEQYF
TRBJ1-1 once TRBV7-9 . TGTGCCAGCAGCTTAGTACACGGCAGGGAAGCTTTCTTT CASSLVHGREAFF
TRBJ2-3 . TRBV14 TRBD2 TGTGCCAGCAGCCAAGAACGGGGGGGGGACACAGATACGCAGTATTTT CASSQERGGDTDTQYF
TRBJ2-5 . TRBV7-2 TRBD2 TGTGCCAGCAGCTTCCCTAGTCCTAGCGGGGGGCCCCAGTACTTC CASSFPSPSGGPQYF
TRBJ2-3 . TRBV6-5 TRBD1 TGTGCCAGCAGTTCGATGCGGGACAGGGCTGGGGATACGCAGTATTTT CASSSMRDRAGDTQYF
TRBJ2-7 . TRBV11-2 . TGTGCCAGCAGTTCCCTATACGAGCAGTACTTC CASSSLYEQYF
TRBJ2-1 . TRBV18 . TGTGCCAGCTCACCACCTCAGGGGGGCTCCTACAATGAGCAGTTCTTC CASSPPQGGSYNEQFF
TRBJ1-4 . TRBV28 . TGTGCCAGCAGTTCAGGACAGCCGGCCGAGGAAAAACTGTTTTTT CASSSGQPAEEKLFF
TRBJ2-3 . TRBV11-2 TRBD1 TGTGCCAGCAGCTTTGCCAGGGGGAGTACAGATACGCAGTATTTT CASSFARGSTDTQYF
TRBJ1-4 few TRBV7-6 TRBD1 TGTGCCAGCAGCTTAGCAGGACAGGGGGCAAAATGGGAAAAACTGTTTTTT CASSLAGQGAKWEKLFF
TRBJ1-5 . TRBV7-2 . TGTGCCAGCAGCAATGTGGGACTACAGCCCCAGCATTTT CASSNVGLQPQHF
TRBJ2-6 . TRBV7-9 . TGTGCCAGCAGTTTTCGGAGCTCTGGGGCCAACGTCCTGACTTTC CASSFRSSGANVLTF
TRBJ1-2 . TRBV28 TRBD1 TGTGCCAGCAGGTCACAGGGGGCGGTCGGCTACACCTTC CASRSQGAVGYTF
TRBJ1-2 once TRBV21-1 . TGTGCCATCTGGATCCGGGACAGGGAGGACCCCGTCTATCCTGAGGACACCTTC CAIWIRDREDPVYPEDTF
TRBJ1-5 . TRBV12-5 . TGTGCTAGTGGTTTGATTTACAGAGCTAGCAATCAGCCCCAGCATTTT CASGLIYRASNQPQHF
TRBJ1-3 . TRBV12-3/TRBV12-4 . TGTGCCAGCAGTTACACCCGAAACACCATATATTTT CASSYTRNTIYF
TRBJ2-3 . TRBV5-5 . TGTGCCAGCAGCTTATTTGACAGGGAGGTTAGCACAGATACGCAGTATTTT CASSLFDREVSTDTQYF
TRBJ1-5 . TRBV5-4 . TGTGCCAGCAGCTTGCAGGGGACTCAGCCCCAGCATTTT CASSLQGTQPQHF
TRBJ2-7 . TRBV7-6 . TGTGCCAGCAGCGATACAGGGACGAAGTTCGACGAGCAGTACTTC CASSDTGTKFDEQYF
TRBJ1-5 . TRBV30 TRBD1 TGTGCCTGGAGAGGTCAGGGGGGCAATCAGCCCCAGCATTTT CAWRGQGGNQPQHF
TRBJ2-7 . TRBV6-5 TRBD2 TGTGCCAGCAGTTACTCGACGGGGGGGCCCTACGAGCAGTACTTC CASSYSTGGPYEQYF
TRBJ2-7 . TRBV4-2 TRBD2 TGTGCCAGCAGCCGAGAAGCGGGATATTTCGGGTCCTACGAGCAGTACTTC CASSREAGYFGSYEQYF
TRBJ2-7 once TRBV7-6 TRBD2 TGTGCCAGCAGCTTAACTTCAGCGGGAGCGGGGGGCTACGAGCAGTACTTC CASSLTSAGAGGYEQYF
TRBJ2-5 once TRBV7-8 . TGTGCCAGCAGCTTAGCTGGGGGCGATGAGACCCAGTACTTC CASSLAGGDETQYF
TRBJ2-7 . TRBV5-6 TRBD1 TGTGCCAGCAGTCCAAGACAGGGACCCTACTACGAGCAGTACTTC CASSPRQGPYYEQYF
TRBJ2-1 . TRBV7-2 . TGTGCCAGCAGTCATTACGGGACCTACAATGAGCAGTTCTTC CASSHYGTYNEQFF
TRBJ1-1 . TRBV24-1 TRBD1 TGTGCCACCAGTGAGGGACAGGGTGAAGCTTTCTTT CATSEGQGEAFF
TRBJ1-5 . TRBV5-1 . TGCGCCAGCAGCTTGAGGCAGGGGCTAAATCAGCCCCAGCATTTT CASSLRQGLNQPQHF
TRBJ1-1 . TRBV3-1/TRBV3-2 . TGTGCCAGCAGCCAGGCACTAAACACTGAAGCTTTCTTT CASSQALNTEAFF
TRBJ2-1 . TRBV28 TRBD2 TGTGCCAGCAGTTTACCGGGCCTGCTAGCGGGGAATGAGCAGTTCTTC CASSLPGLLAGNEQFF
TRBJ1-3 . TRBV30 . TGTGCCGAGGGAGAGATCCTCAGGTGCTCTGGAAACACCATATATTTT CAEGEILRCSGNTIYF
TRBJ1-1 . TRBV7-9 . TGTGCCAGCAGCTTAGTAAGCTCGAACCCTCTGAACACTGAAGCTTTCTTT CASSLVSSNPLNTEAFF
TRBJ2-1 once TRBV5-4 . TGTGCCAGCAGCCCCCAGGGGACGCGAGGCAATGAGCAGTTCTTC CASSPQGTRGNEQFF
TRBJ2-7 . TRBV5-1 . TGCGCCAGCTCTTCCCGGATGGCGCCGGACAGCTCCTACGAGCAGTACTTC CASSSRMAPDSSYEQYF
TRBJ2-7 . TRBV9 . TGTGCCAGCAGCGGGGGAGGACTGGTGGCCAAGCAGTACTTC CASSGGGLVAKQYF
TRBJ1-1 . TRBV28 TRBD1 TGTGCCAGCAGTTTAGCGGGACAGGGGATTCGGGCTGAAGCTTTCTTT CASSLAGQGIRAEAFF
TRBJ1-4 . TRBV27 . TGTGCCAGTACGGGGGGGTACTCCGAAAAACTGTTTTTT CASTGGYSEKLFF
TRBJ2-7 . TRBV14 TRBD2 TGTGCCAGCAGCCACTCTAGCGGGAGGTCCTACGAGCAGTACTTC CASSHSSGRSYEQYF
TRBJ2-5 . TRBV30 . TGTGCCTGGAGTGTCGCTAGCGTCGGGGAGACCCAGTACTTC CAWSVASVGETQYF
TRBJ2-6 . TRBV2 . TGTGCCAGCCGGGGTCCAGCTGGGGCCAACGTCCTGACTTTC CASRGPAGANVLTF
TRBJ2-3 . TRBV29-1 . TGCAGCGTTGAGACGGGAGCGGTGGGGACAGATACGCAGTATTTT CSVETGAVGTDTQYF
TRBJ2-1 . TRBV28 TRBD1 TGTGCCAGCGAGACAGGGGCCGCCAGCTCCTACAATGAGCAGTTCTTC CASETGAASSYNEQFF
TRBJ1-1 . TRBV21-1 . TGTGCCAGCAGCAGCGACTGTATCTTGAACACTGAAGCTTTCTTT CASSSDCILNTEAFF
TRBJ2-1 . TRBV9 TRBD2 TGTGCCAGCAGCTCAGGACTAGCGGGAGACAATGAGCAGTTCTTC CASSSGLAGDNEQFF
TRBJ2-1 few TRBV3-1/TRBV3-2 TRBD2 TGTGCCAGCAGCCCCGGACTAGCGGGACTCTACAATGAGCAGTTCTTC CASSPGLAGLYNEQFF
TRBJ2-3 . TRBV28 TRBD2 TGTGCCAGCAGTTCTAGCGGGGGCCCCACAGATACGCAGTATTTT CASSSSGGPTDTQYF
TRBJ1-3 . TRBV5-1 . TGCGCCAGCAGCTTGGCGGACAGCTCTGGAAACACCATATATTTT CASSLADSSGNTIYF
TRBJ2-3 . TRBV7-2 . TGTGCCAGCAGCTTCTTAGCGGAAGAGGATACGCAGTATTTT CASSFLAEEDTQYF
TRBJ1-1 . TRBV6-5 TRBD1 TGTGCCAGCAGCAGACAGGGTGGGGGGACTGAAGCTTTCTTT CASSRQGGGTEAFF
TRBJ2-7 few TRBV5-1 . TGCGCCAGCAGCTTGGAGCGCCCCTACGAGCAGTACTTC CASSLERPYEQYF
TRBJ2-7 . TRBV6-5 . TGTGCCAGCAGTTACTCCAGTTGGAGCTACGAGCAGTACTTC CASSYSSWSYEQYF
TRBJ2-7 . TRBV5-4 TRBD1 TGTGCCAGCAGCTCGTACAGGGGCGACGAGCAGTACTTC CASSSYRGDEQYF